The clone carrying this T cell receptor (beta chain) appeared a few times. Its target is not known. This CDR3 spans 15 amino acids. V shed 4 bases and J shed 2 bases, with 12 bases lying between them. Germline lookup yields CDR1 LNHDA and CDR2 SQIVND (reference sequence). TCRdb keeps only in-frame clones here, not all; method: immunoSEQ multiplex PCR. The sample comprises over 100,000 clones, 85% to 95% of which are singletons, and 1% to 1.5% rests with the top ten. The sample comes from a study of graft-versus-host responses after intestinal transplantation. The clonotype originates from a human donor who was the organ donor for an intestinal transplant. The chain is built from TRBV19 and TRBJ1-5; possible D gene TRBD1, 6 bases. This specimen was unstimulated CD8+ T cells sorted from spleen or lymph node cells, taken before transplant. The CDR3 nucleotides read TGTGCCAGTAGTACAGGGGAATGGGGCAATCAGCCCCAGCATTTT. This encodes CASSTGEWGNQPQHF.